The 21 T cell receptor beta chains in this list originate from one sample, sequenced in a study of T cell changes during pregnancy in multiple sclerosis. TCRdb's table, derived via immunoSEQ multiplex PCR, lists solely in-frame clones and lacks some. In the table there are about 80,000 clones, about 91% of which are singletons. The input for sequencing was peripheral blood, taken before pregnancy. These receptors were taken from a female donor with multiple sclerosis, enrolled in a pregnancy study.

This chain uses TRBV28 with TRBJ2-1, with D possibly being TRBD2 (5 bases). Deletions cut 10 bases from V and 4 bases from J, with 11 bases between. Per the germline V gene, CDR1 is MDHEN and CDR2 is SYDVKM. This CDR3 region has 12 residues. CDR3 nucleotide sequence: TGTGCCATCACGGACTTATACAATGAGCAGTTCTTC. Translating it yields CAITDLYNEQFF.

The chain couples TRBV10-3 to TRBJ1-5; 8 bases agree with TRBD1. The V and J ends lost 2 bases and 3 bases, in that order; junction bases with no gene match: 3. The CDR3 runs to 15 residues. CDR1 is ENHRY, CDR2 SYGVKD, per germline. CDR3 residues: CAISEGQGDNQPQHF. The CDR3 DNA follows: TGTGCCATCAGTGAGGGACAGGGCGACAATCAGCCCCAGCATTTT.

This chain uses TRBV7-8 with TRBJ2-5, with D unclear. Trimming took off 3 bases at V and 5 bases at J, with 7 bases between the two ends. The CDR3 runs to 12 residues. Germline V gene lookup returns CDR1 SGHVS and CDR2 FQNEAQ. The CDR3, as DNA: TGTGCCAGCAGCTTTTACGAGGAGACCCAGTACTTC. Protein sequence: CASSFYEETQYF.

The V and J genes are TRBV28 and TRBJ2-1; D possibly corresponds to TRBD2 (6 bases). The CDR3 spans 14 residues. Trimming took off 7 bases at V and 3 bases at J, with 13 bases between the two ends. Germline V gives CDR1 MDHEN, CDR2 SYDVKM. CDR3 sequence reads: CASNDWGDYNEQFF. CDR3 sequence (DNA): TGTGCCAGCAATGACTGGGGGGACTACAATGAGCAGTTCTTC.

The V gene is TRBV6-6, the J gene TRBJ2-7; 8 positions agree with TRBD1. The CDR3 runs 15 residues. CDR1 is MNHNY and CDR2 is SVGAGI in the germline V gene (reference sequence). The ends lost 0 bases at V and 4 bases at J; junction bases unmatched: 5. DNA for the CDR3: TGTGCCAGCAGTTACTCTTGGACAGGGACATACGAGCAGTACTTC. It codes for CASSYSWTGTYEQYF.

V is TRBV18 and J is TRBJ2-1, with 8 positions matching TRBD2. CDR1 and CDR2 (germline): KGHSH, LQKENI. V shed 1 base, J shed 9 bases, and the junction held 8 bases outside the gene matches. CDR3 length equals 15 residues. The DNA of the CDR3 is TGTGCCAGCTCACCACGAAGCGGGAGCAAAAGTGAGCAGTTCTTC. Translation gives CASSPRSGSKSEQFF.

In this sample, this clone turned up once. This chain links TRBV19 with TRBJ2-7; TRBD2 matches 10 bases. The CDR3 covers 15 residues. The germline V gene encodes CDR1 LNHDA and CDR2 SQIVND (reference sequence). With 3 bases clipped from V and 7 bases from J, the junction kept 9 bases outside the gene matches. CDR3 in amino acids: CASSMVAGGGREQYF. The DNA of the CDR3 is TGTGCCAGTAGTATGGTAGCGGGGGGCGGTCGTGAGCAGTACTTC.

The rearrangement joins TRBV4-1 to TRBJ2-7; TRBD1 aligns across 9 bases. CDR1 is MGHRA and CDR2 is YSYEKL in the germline V gene. Trimming cost V 5 bases and J 2 bases; bases outside gene matches: 10. The length of the CDR3 is 16 residues. CDR3 loop: CASSNPIRDRAYEQYF. The CDR3 DNA is TGCGCCAGCAGCAACCCTATCCGGGACAGGGCCTACGAGCAGTACTTC.

CDR3 sequence: CASSLGGSARETQYF. CDR3 bases: TGTGCCAGCAGCTTAGGGGGTAGCGCGCGAGAGACCCAGTACTTC. The J gene is TRBJ2-5, the V gene TRBV7-9; possible D gene TRBD2, 5 bases. This CDR3 region has 15 residues. V shed 1 base and J shed 4 bases, with 13 bases lying between them. Germline CDR1 reads SEHNR; CDR2 reads FQNEAQ (reference sequence).

This CDR3 is CASRREGQATEAFF. As DNA, the CDR3 is TGTGCCAGTAGAAGAGAAGGACAGGCCACTGAAGCTTTCTTT. This chain uses TRBV19 with TRBJ1-1; 7 bases map to TRBD1. The CDR3 length is 14 residues. V trimming: 6 bases; J trimming: 4 bases; junction bases outside the gene matches: 8. CDR1 and CDR2 (germline): LNHDA, SQIVND (reference sequence).

V gene TRBV18 combines with J gene TRBJ2-7; D may be TRBD1 (5 bases). This CDR3 has 12 residues. The germline V gene has CDR1 KGHSH and CDR2 LQKENI. The germline V and J ends were trimmed by 3 bases and 3 bases, with 6 bases remaining between them. CDR3 amino acids: CASSPDSYEQYF. The DNA for the CDR3 is TGTGCCAGCTCACCCGACAGCTACGAGCAGTACTTC.

This chain links TRBV25-1 with TRBJ2-3; unclear D gene. V lost 1 base and J lost 2, with 10 bases in between. CDR1 is MGHDK and CDR2 is SYGVNS in the germline V gene. The CDR3 has 15 residues. CDR3: CASSEWVGNTDTQYF. CDR3 sequence (DNA): TGTGCCAGCAGTGAATGGGTGGGCAACACAGATACGCAGTATTTT.

V is TRBV28 and J is TRBJ2-1; 7 bases align to TRBD2. J lost 0 bases, V lost 3 bases, and 11 bases had no gene match. The CDR3 is 18 amino acids. CDR1 is MDHEN and CDR2 is SYDVKM in the germline V gene. The CDR3 protein is CASSFSPSGGSSYNEQFF. The CDR3 region has the DNA TGTGCCAGCAGTTTTAGCCCCTCGGGCGGGAGCTCCTACAATGAGCAGTTCTTC.

J is TRBJ2-3 and V is TRBV6-1; 7 bases are a match to TRBD2. This CDR3 is 13 amino acids long. CDR1 is MNHNS and CDR2 is SASEGT in the germline V gene. The junction had 2 bases not matched to a gene; V was cut back by 8 bases and J by 0 bases. CDR3 in amino acids: CASLAESTDTQYF. CDR3 nucleotides: TGTGCCAGCCTAGCGGAAAGCACAGATACGCAGTATTTT.

This chain connects TRBV2 to TRBJ1-4; D is unclear. CDR1 and CDR2 from the germline V gene are SNHLY and FYNNEI. V was clipped by 3 bases and J by 12 bases, with 5 bases between them. This CDR3 region has 10 residues. For the CDR3, the DNA is TGTGCCAGCAGTGATCAGGAACTGTTTTTT. It encodes CASSDQELFF.

The chain joins TRBV7-2 to TRBJ2-1, with 7 positions matching TRBD2. This CDR3 spans 16 amino acids. V lost 0 bases to trimming and J lost 0 bases; unmatched junction nucleotides: 2. The germline V gene has CDR1 SGHTA and CDR2 FQGNSA. DNA of the CDR3: TGTGCCAGCAGCTTAGCCCCTAGCGGCTCCTACAATGAGCAGTTCTTC. Its translation is CASSLAPSGSYNEQFF.

The chain carries TRBV11-3 and TRBJ2-1; maybe TRBD1 (6 bases). From germline, CDR1 is SGHNT and CDR2 YENEEA. V was shortened by 5 bases and J by 7 bases, with 12 bases between the two germline ends. The CDR3 is 13 residues long. The CDR3 region is CASSRTGYNEQFF. CDR3 in DNA: TGTGCCAGCAGCCGTACAGGGTATAATGAGCAGTTCTTC.

The J gene is TRBJ2-2, the V gene TRBV15; a possible D gene is TRBD1 (6 bases). The CDR3 runs 12 residues. Germline V gene lookup returns CDR1 LNHNV and CDR2 YYDKDF (reference sequence). Trimming pared 5 bases from V and 6 bases from J, leaving 7 bases between. The CDR3 region is CATSSGAGELFF. DNA for the CDR3: TGTGCCACCAGCTCAGGGGCCGGGGAGCTGTTTTTT.

This chain joins TRBV7-9 and TRBJ2-1, with 10 bases fitting TRBD1. Losses at the gene ends were 5 bases for V and 5 bases for J; bases not matched to a gene: 6. CDR3 length: 15 residues. Germline CDR1 SEHNR, CDR2 FQNEAQ (reference sequence). CDR3 residues: CASSTGTGAHNEQFF. The CDR3 DNA follows: TGTGCCAGCAGCACCGGGACAGGGGCCCACAATGAGCAGTTCTTC.

This clone was counted a single time. The chain links TRBV7-2 to TRBJ2-1, with a possible D match to TRBD1 (5 bases). CDR1 SGHTA and CDR2 FQGNSA come from the germline V gene. Trimming shortened V by 1 base and J by 10 bases, and 17 bases separated the two germline ends. The CDR3 is 15 residues long. The CDR3 is CASSLVPIGAREQFF. CDR3 nucleotides: TGTGCCAGCAGCTTAGTACCTATAGGGGCTCGGGAGCAGTTCTTC.

The chain combines TRBV7-2 with TRBJ2-1, with no clear D. V was cut by 5 bases and J by 6 bases, with 11 bases left in between. The length of the CDR3 is 13 residues. Germline CDR1 is SGHTA and CDR2 is FQGNSA. This CDR3 reads CASSRLQPNEQFF. The CDR3 DNA is TGTGCCAGCAGCCGGCTACAGCCCAATGAGCAGTTCTTC.